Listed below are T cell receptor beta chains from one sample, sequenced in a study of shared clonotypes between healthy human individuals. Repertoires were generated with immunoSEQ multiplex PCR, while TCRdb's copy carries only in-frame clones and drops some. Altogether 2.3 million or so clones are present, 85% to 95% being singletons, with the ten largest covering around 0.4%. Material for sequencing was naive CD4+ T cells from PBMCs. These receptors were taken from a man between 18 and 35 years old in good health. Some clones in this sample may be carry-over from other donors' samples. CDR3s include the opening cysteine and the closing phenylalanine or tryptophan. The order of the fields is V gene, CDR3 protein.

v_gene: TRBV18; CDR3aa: CASSPLREAGNTIYF
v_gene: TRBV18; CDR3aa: CASSAGGPYEQYF
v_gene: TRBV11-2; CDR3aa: CASSLEGNTEAFF
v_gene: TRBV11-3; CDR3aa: CASSEGPHSGNTIYF
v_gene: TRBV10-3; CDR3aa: CAISEGNSGLSYNEQFF
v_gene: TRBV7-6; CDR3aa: CATGKDTSNYGYTF
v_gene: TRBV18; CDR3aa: CASSPGGLVGYEQYF
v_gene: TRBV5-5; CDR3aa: CASSLELVTPYEQYF
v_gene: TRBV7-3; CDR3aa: CASSLTGSRGSDTQYF
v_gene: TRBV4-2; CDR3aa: CASSHSRWDALNYGYTF
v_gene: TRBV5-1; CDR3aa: CASSLTAQETQYF
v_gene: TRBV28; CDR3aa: CASSQGPASSDTQYF
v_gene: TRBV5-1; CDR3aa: CASSLGLAGGRYYNEQFF
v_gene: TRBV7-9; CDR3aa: CASSLTGTGGIQYF
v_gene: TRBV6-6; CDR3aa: CASSQQASSTDTQYF
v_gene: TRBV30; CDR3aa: CAWSQGGQGPTVF
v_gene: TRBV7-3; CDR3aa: CASSPRGGLLGQETQYF
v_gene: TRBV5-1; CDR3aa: CASSLALADYNEQFF
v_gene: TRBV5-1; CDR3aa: CASSYAKLAYEQYF
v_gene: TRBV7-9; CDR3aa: CASSLAHGGEAFF
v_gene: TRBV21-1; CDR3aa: CASSNNGELFF
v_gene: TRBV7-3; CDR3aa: CASSQGLAGGTEQFF
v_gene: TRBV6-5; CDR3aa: CASSYAGTTKNIQYF
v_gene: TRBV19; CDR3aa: CASSLEGYTF
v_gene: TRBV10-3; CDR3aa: CAISESVVREQYF
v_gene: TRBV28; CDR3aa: CATQLGGRGGKNIQYF
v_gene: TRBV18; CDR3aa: CASSPPSAETQYF
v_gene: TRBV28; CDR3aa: CASSLPQENNYGYTF
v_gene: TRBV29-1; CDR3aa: CSVRVGGISIEETQYF
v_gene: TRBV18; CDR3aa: CASSPPSGGRAQETQYF
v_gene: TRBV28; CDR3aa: CASSRTGVDQTSQNIQYF
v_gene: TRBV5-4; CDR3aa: CASSLVNRGNTEAFF
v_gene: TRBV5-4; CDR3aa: CASSSSAVNEKLFF
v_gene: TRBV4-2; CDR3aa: CASSLDRGLNTEAFF
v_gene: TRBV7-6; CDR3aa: CASSLRTGTDVDTQYF
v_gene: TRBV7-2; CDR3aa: CASSFGVAPFQETQYF
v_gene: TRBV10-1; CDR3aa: CATQPGGRSEQYF
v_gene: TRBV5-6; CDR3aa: CASSFAGPTETQYF
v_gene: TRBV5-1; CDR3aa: CASSGTGQGNEKLFF
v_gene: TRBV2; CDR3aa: CASSVSAMNEQFF
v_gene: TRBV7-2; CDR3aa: CASSLVMDPGYTF
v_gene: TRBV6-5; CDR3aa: CASRIGAGYGYTF
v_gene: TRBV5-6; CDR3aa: CASSTVRSVGNNEQFF
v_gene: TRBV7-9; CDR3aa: CASSLVPGRSGNTIYF
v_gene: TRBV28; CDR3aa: CASKGREGYTF
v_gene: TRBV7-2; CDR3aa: CASSLAASYTEAFF
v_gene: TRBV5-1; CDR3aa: CASSFYRAGANVLTF
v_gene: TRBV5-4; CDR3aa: CASRRGLAETQYF
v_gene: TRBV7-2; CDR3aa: CASREGQGSLETQYF
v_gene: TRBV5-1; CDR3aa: CASSSVGGQETQYF
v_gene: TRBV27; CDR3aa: CASRGLARYEQYF
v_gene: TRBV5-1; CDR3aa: CASSSQRLAGLSYNEQFF
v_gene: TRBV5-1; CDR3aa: CASSLGAAGGDGETQYF
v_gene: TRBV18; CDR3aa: CASSPSSRDTEAFF